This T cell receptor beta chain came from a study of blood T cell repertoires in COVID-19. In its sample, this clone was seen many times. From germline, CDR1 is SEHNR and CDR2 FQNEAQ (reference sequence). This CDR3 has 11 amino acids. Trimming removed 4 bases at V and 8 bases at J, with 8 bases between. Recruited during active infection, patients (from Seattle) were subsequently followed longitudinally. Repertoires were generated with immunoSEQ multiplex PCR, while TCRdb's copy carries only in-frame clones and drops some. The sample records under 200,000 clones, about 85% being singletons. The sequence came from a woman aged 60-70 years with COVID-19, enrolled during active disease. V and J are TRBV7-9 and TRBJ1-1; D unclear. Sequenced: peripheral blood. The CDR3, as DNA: TGTGCCAGCAGCTGGACGGGGGAAGCTTTCTTT. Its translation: CASSWTGEAFF.